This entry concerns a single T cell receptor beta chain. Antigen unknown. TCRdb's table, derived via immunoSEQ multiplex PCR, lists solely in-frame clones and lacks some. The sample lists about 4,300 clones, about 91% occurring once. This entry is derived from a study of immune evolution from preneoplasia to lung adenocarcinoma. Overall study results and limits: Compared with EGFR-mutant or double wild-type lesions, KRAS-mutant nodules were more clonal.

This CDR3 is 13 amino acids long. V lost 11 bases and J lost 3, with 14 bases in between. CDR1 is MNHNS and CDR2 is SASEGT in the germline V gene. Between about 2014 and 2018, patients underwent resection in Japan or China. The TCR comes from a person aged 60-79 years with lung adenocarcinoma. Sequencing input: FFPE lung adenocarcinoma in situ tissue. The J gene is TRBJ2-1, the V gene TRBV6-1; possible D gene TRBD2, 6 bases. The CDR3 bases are TGTGCCGGGGGGAAGGGGCTCTACAATGAGCAGTTCTTC. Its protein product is CAGGKGLYNEQFF.